This TCR beta chain stems from a study of T cell changes during pregnancy in multiple sclerosis. Profiled with immunoSEQ multiplex PCR; TCRdb holds only in-frame clones, not every one. The sample consists of tens of thousands of clones, 88% of them appearing once. Per the germline V gene, CDR1 is MGHDK and CDR2 is SYGVNS. The CDR3 contains 14 residues. V dropped 3 bases and J dropped 3 bases, with 9 bases sitting between them. V and J are TRBV25-1 and TRBJ1-5; the D is unclear. The source is a female donor with multiple sclerosis, enrolled in a pregnancy study. The sample was CD4+ T cells from peripheral blood mononuclear cells, taken in the first trimester of pregnancy. The CDR3 spells CASSEGRPNQPQHF. Written as DNA, the CDR3 is TGTGCCAGCAGTGAGGGCAGGCCCAATCAGCCCCAGCATTTT. The full variable domain, in which reference TRBV25-1 and TRBJ1-5 provide the parts outside the CDR3, is EADIYQTPRYLVIGTGKKITLECSQTMGHDKMYWYQQDPGMELHLIHYSYGVNSTEKGDLSSESTVSRIRTEHFPLTLESARPSHTSQYLCASSEGRPNQPQHFGDGTRLSIL.